The 15 T cell receptor beta chains presented below share a single source sample, sequenced in a study of blood T cell repertoires in COVID-19. The protocol was immunoSEQ multiplex PCR, while the TCRdb copy is restricted to in-frame clones and leaves out a portion. Here the sample spans under 95,000 clones, 87% being singletons. The sequencing sample was made of peripheral blood. The receptors come from a man in his 60s with acute or convalescent COVID-19.

V is TRBV19 and J is TRBJ1-6; D call uncertain. Germline assignment: CDR1 LNHDA and CDR2 SQIVND (reference sequence). This CDR3 has 14 amino acids. V lost 10 bases and J 0 bases, leaving 10 bases between the germline ends. CDR3 amino acids: CATTQSSYNSPLHF. The CDR3 DNA reads as TGTGCCACCACACAGAGCTCCTATAATTCACCCCTCCACTTT.

The rearrangement links TRBV7-6 to TRBJ2-7; D unclear. Between the trimmed V and J ends, which lost 1 base and 2 bases, there was a span of 18 bases. The CDR3 is 17 residues long. The germline CDR1 and CDR2 sequences are SGHVS and FNYEAQ. The CDR3 sequence is CASSLEETASWTYEQYF. The CDR3 nucleotides read TGTGCCAGCAGCTTAGAAGAGACGGCTAGTTGGACCTACGAGCAGTACTTC.

The chain combines TRBV2 with TRBJ2-1; 13 nucleotides agree with TRBD2. V dropped 6 bases and J dropped 8; count of bases not matched to a gene: 7. The CDR3 extends over 15 amino acids. Germline assignment: CDR1 SNHLY and CDR2 FYNNEI. Here the CDR3 DNA reads TGTGCCAGCAGGGAAACTAGCGGGGGGGGTGATGAGCAGTTCTTC. Residues: CASRETSGGGDEQFF.

This rearrangement joins TRBV13 to TRBJ1-6; weak D call: TRBD1 (6 bases). The germline V gene encodes CDR1 PRHDT and CDR2 FYEKMQ (reference sequence). V lost 9 bases and J lost 7, with 19 bases in between. This CDR3 region has 15 residues. For the CDR3, the DNA is TGTGCCAGTTCGACCCGGGCTAGGGGGAATTCACCCCTCCACTTT. Protein product: CASSTRARGNSPLHF.

V usage is TRBV18 and J usage is TRBJ1-1; 9 bases align to TRBD1. V was pared by 3 bases and J by 0 bases, with 5 bases of the junction left unmatched. Germline CDR1 is KGHSH and CDR2 is LQKENI. The CDR3 covers 16 residues. CDR3 protein: CASSPTGGTLNTEAFF. The DNA for the CDR3 is TGTGCCAGCTCACCGACAGGGGGTACGCTGAACACTGAAGCTTTCTTT. Variable domain in full (rest from reference TRBV18 and TRBJ1-1): NAGVMQNPRHLVRRRGQEARLRCSPMKGHSHVYWYRQLPEEGLKFMVYLQKENIIDESGMPKERFSAEFPKEGPSILRIQQVVRGDSAAYFCASSPTGGTLNTEAFFGQGTRLTVV.

The chain links TRBV19 to TRBJ2-1; 8 positions match TRBD1. Trimming removed 7 bases from V and 1 base from J; junction bases left unmatched: 3. The germline gives CDR1 LNHDA, CDR2 SQIVND (reference sequence). This CDR3 region has 14 residues. The CDR3 nucleotides read TGTGCCAGTAACACAGGGGGTTCCTACAATGAGCAGTTCTTC. It yields the protein CASNTGGSYNEQFF.

The genes are TRBV19 and TRBJ1-1, with 8 bases identical to TRBD1. This CDR3 has 13 amino acids. V lost 6 bases to trimming and J lost 5 bases; unmatched junction nucleotides: 5. Germline V gene lookup returns CDR1 LNHDA and CDR2 SQIVND (reference sequence). The CDR3 reads CASRERQGTEAFF. The CDR3 DNA sequence: TGTGCCAGTAGAGAAAGACAGGGGACTGAAGCTTTCTTT.

With regard to this clone: Mismatch with germline at one junction end may stem from a read error. The chain uses TRBV29-1 and TRBJ1-1, with 9 bases matching TRBD1. Germline CDR1 is SQVTM and CDR2 is ANQGSEA. This CDR3 has 14 residues. CDR3 sequence (DNA): TGCAGCGTTGAGACCGGACAGGGGAACGCTGAAGCTTTCTTT. Protein product: CSVETGQGNAEAFF.

The chain couples TRBV4-2 to TRBJ2-7; 7 nucleotides line up with TRBD2. CDR3 length: 16 residues. Germline V gene sequence: CDR1 LGHNA, CDR2 YNFKEQ. The J segment lost 1 base and the V segment lost 0 bases, leaving 6 bases of the junction unmatched. CDR3 in DNA: TGTGCCAGCAGCCAAGATGGAACGGGGGGATCCTACGAGCAGTACTTC. Its protein product is CASSQDGTGGSYEQYF.

This clone was observed a few times. The chain combines TRBV4-3 with TRBJ2-7; the match to TRBD1 covers 8 bases. The CDR3 loop spans 16 amino acids. CDR1 and CDR2 (germline): LGHNA, YSLEER. With V trimmed by 0 bases and J by 2 bases, 6 bases remained unmatched. CDR3 region: CASSQDHTGGTYEQYF. CDR3 nucleotide sequence: TGCGCCAGCAGCCAAGATCACACAGGGGGAACCTACGAGCAGTACTTC.

This chain links TRBV18 with TRBJ1-1; unclear D gene. The CDR3 consists of 16 residues. CDR1 is KGHSH, CDR2 LQKENI, per germline. The ends were cut back, 0 bases at V and 6 bases at J, with 17 bases in the middle. The CDR3 loop reads CASSPPGQPYEPEAFF. CDR3 sequence (DNA): TGTGCCAGCTCACCACCGGGCCAACCTTATGAACCTGAAGCTTTCTTT.

The chain uses TRBV13 and TRBJ2-7; weak D call: TRBD2 (5 bases). Germline assignment: CDR1 PRHDT and CDR2 FYEKMQ (reference sequence). Trimming removed 4 bases from V and 3 bases from J, with 28 bases in between. The CDR3 runs 19 residues. The CDR3 loop reads CASSSRRGGRSLGIYEQYF. CDR3 in DNA: TGTGCCAGCAGCTCGCGGCGCGGCGGACGGAGCCTCGGGATCTACGAGCAGTACTTC.

The chain links TRBV6-5 to TRBJ1-2; D remains unclear. Trimming stripped 8 bases from V and 1 base from J, with 14 bases between. Germline values: CDR1 MNHEY, CDR2 SVGAGI. This CDR3 is built from 14 residues. The CDR3 DNA follows: TGTGCCAGCTATAGCTCCAGTATTAACTATGGCTACACCTTC. Its protein is CASYSSSINYGYTF.

J is TRBJ1-6 and V is TRBV7-8, with unresolved D. This CDR3 region has 13 residues. V was pared by 5 bases and J by 4 bases, with 6 bases between. Germline V CDR1 and CDR2: SGHVS, FQNEAQ. CDR3: CASSPPYNSPLHF. CDR3 coding DNA: TGTGCCAGCAGCCCCCCGTATAATTCACCCCTCCACTTT.

The table lists this clone with a count of one. J is TRBJ1-1 and V is TRBV18; no firm D call. Trimming took off 4 bases at V and 2 bases at J, with 8 bases between the two ends. Germline assignment: CDR1 KGHSH and CDR2 LQKENI. The CDR3 extends over 13 amino acids. CDR3 nucleotide sequence: TGTGCCAGCTCACTCACAGATAACACTGAAGCTTTCTTT. Its protein is CASSLTDNTEAFF. The full variable domain, in which reference TRBV18 and TRBJ1-1 provide the parts outside the CDR3, is NAGVMQNPRHLVRRRGQEARLRCSPMKGHSHVYWYRQLPEEGLKFMVYLQKENIIDESGMPKERFSAEFPKEGPSILRIQQVVRGDSAAYFCASSLTDNTEAFFGQGTRLTVV.